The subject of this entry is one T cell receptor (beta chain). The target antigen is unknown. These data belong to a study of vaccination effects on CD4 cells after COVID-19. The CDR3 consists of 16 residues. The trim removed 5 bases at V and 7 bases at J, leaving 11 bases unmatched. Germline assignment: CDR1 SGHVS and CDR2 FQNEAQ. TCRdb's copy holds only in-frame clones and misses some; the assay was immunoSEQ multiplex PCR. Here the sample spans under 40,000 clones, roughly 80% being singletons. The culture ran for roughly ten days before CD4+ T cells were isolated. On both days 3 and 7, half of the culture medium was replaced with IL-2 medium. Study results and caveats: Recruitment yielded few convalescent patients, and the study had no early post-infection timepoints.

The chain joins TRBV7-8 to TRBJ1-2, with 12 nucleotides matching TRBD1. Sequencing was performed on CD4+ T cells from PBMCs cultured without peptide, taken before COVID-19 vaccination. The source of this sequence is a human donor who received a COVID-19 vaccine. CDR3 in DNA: TGTGCCAGCAGCATTCAAGCCGGGACAGGGGGCTTTGGCTACACCTTC. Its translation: CASSIQAGTGGFGYTF. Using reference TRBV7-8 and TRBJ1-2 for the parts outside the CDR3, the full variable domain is GAGVSQSPRYKVAKRGQDVALRCDPISGHVSLFWYQQALGQGPEFLTYFQNEAQLDKSGLPSDRFFAERPEGSVSTLKIQRTQQEDSAVYLCASSIQAGTGGFGYTFGSGTRLTVV.